The rows below give T cell receptor beta chains drawn from one sample of a study of blood T cell repertoires in COVID-19. Here immunoSEQ multiplex PCR was the method, and the copy in TCRdb shows in-frame clones only, minus some. The profile shows 150,000 to 200,000 clones, around 82% of them singletons. Sequencing used peripheral blood. All receptors come from a woman aged 40 to 50 with COVID-19, enrolled during active disease. The CDR3 runs from the conserved cysteine through the conserved F or W. A D gene is named only where the DNA matches it firmly. Size tells how often a clone was seen (once, few, many) or the class of an expanded clone, and some rows leave it out.

clone size	V gene	D gene	J gene	CDR3 length	CDR3 protein	CDR3 DNA
.	TRBV5-1	.	TRBJ2-2	13	CASSLVVSGELFF	TGCGCCAGCAGCTTGGTAGTAAGCGGGGAGCTGTTTTTT
.	TRBV19	.	TRBJ1-2	13	CASKAGQASGYTF	TGTGCCAGTAAAGCGGGGCAGGCGAGTGGCTACACCTTC
.	TRBV19	TRBD1	TRBJ2-3	13	CASSRQGRGSQYF	TGTGCCAGTAGTAGGCAGGGCAGGGGGTCGCAGTATTTT
.	TRBV4-1	.	TRBJ2-1	16	CASSQSSLGPYNEQFF	TGCGCCAGCAGCCAATCATCACTAGGGCCCTACAATGAGCAGTTCTTC
.	TRBV28	.	TRBJ2-7	15	CASRSSGFTSYEQYF	TGTGCCAGCAGGTCCAGCGGGTTTACCTCCTACGAGCAGTACTTC
once	TRBV7-9	.	TRBJ1-5	14	CASGPGVGNQPQHF	TGTGCCAGCGGACCGGGGGTGGGCAATCAGCCCCAGCATTTT
.	TRBV21-1	.	TRBJ1-1	15	CASSKPGEESPEAFF	TGTGCCAGCAGCAAACCAGGGGAAGAGAGCCCTGAAGCTTTCTTT
once	TRBV14	.	TRBJ2-6	18	CASSQGPAGNSGANVLTF	TGTGCCAGCAGCCAAGGTCCTGCGGGAAACTCTGGGGCCAACGTCCTGACTTTC
once	TRBV7-9	TRBD2	TRBJ2-1	15	CASSSGLAVDNEQFF	TGTGCCAGCAGCTCGGGACTAGCGGTTGACAATGAGCAGTTCTTC
.	TRBV2	TRBD1	TRBJ1-4	15	CASRGQGAPNEKLFF	TGTGCCAGCAGGGGTCAGGGGGCCCCTAATGAAAAACTGTTTTTT
.	TRBV7-9	TRBD1	TRBJ2-1	15	CASSFPGTGGNEQFF	TGTGCCAGCAGCTTCCCCGGGACAGGGGGCAATGAGCAGTTCTTC
few	TRBV28	TRBD1	TRBJ1-4	15	CASSSRDRLKEKLFF	TGTGCCAGCAGTTCTCGGGACAGGTTAAAGGAAAAACTGTTTTTT
.	TRBV5-1	TRBD2	TRBJ2-1	17	CASSLSGGLGYFHEQFF	TGCGCCAGCAGCTTGTCGGGAGGTTTAGGATATTTTCATGAGCAGTTCTTC
.	TRBV6-1	.	TRBJ1-5	16	CASSEAGHYSNQPQHF	TGTGCCAGCAGTGAAGCGGGACACTATAGCAATCAGCCCCAGCATTTT
once	TRBV7-6	TRBD2	TRBJ2-1	19	CASSLVAGGQGFSYNEQFF	TGTGCCAGCAGCTTAGTGGCGGGGGGGCAAGGTTTCTCCTACAATGAGCAGTTCTTC
.	TRBV6-6	.	TRBJ1-4	15	CASSYRGQGGEKLFF	TGTGCCAGCAGTTACAGGGGACAAGGTGGGGAAAAACTGTTTTTT
.	TRBV4-2	.	TRBJ2-1	14	CASSQVWQGFEQFF	TGTGCCAGCAGCCAAGTCTGGCAGGGGTTTGAGCAGTTCTTC
.	TRBV10-3	.	TRBJ1-1	10	CATWNTEAFF	TGTGCCACCTGGAACACTGAAGCTTTCTTT
few	TRBV7-9	.	TRBJ1-2	14	CASTSYSGGNGYTF	TGTGCCAGCACTTCATATAGTGGGGGCAATGGCTACACCTTC
.	TRBV2	.	TRBJ2-5	17	CASSEAGYTGEKETQYF	TGTGCCAGCAGTGAAGCGGGGTATACAGGAGAGAAAGAGACCCAGTACTTC
once	TRBV18	.	TRBJ1-1	14	CASSPLDTLTEAFF	TGTGCCAGCTCACCATTGGACACCCTCACTGAAGCTTTCTTT
once	TRBV19	.	TRBJ2-2	16	CASNRAAKTNTGELFF	TGTGCCAGTAATCGAGCGGCGAAAACGAACACCGGGGAGCTGTTTTTT
.	TRBV11-1	TRBD1	TRBJ2-2	16	CASSSNPTGIGGELFF	TGTGCCAGCAGCTCCAATCCGACAGGGATAGGCGGGGAGCTGTTTTTT
.	TRBV5-4	.	TRBJ1-6	14	CASSLGQNNSPLHF	TGTGCCAGCAGCTTAGGACAGAATAATTCACCCCTCCACTTT
.	TRBV10-3	TRBD2	TRBJ2-7	15	CAISSTSGLSYEQYF	TGTGCCATCAGCTCGACTAGCGGATTATCCTACGAGCAGTACTTC
few	TRBV23-1	TRBD2	TRBJ2-1	15	CASSHNSGGADEQFF	TGCGCCAGCAGTCATAATAGCGGGGGGGCTGATGAGCAGTTCTTC
few	TRBV19	TRBD1	TRBJ1-3	15	CASSLAGQLGNTIYF	TGTGCCAGTAGCCTGGCGGGACAGCTTGGAAACACCATATATTTT
.	TRBV30	.	TRBJ1-2	13	CAWSSGTNYGYTF	TGTGCCTGGAGTAGCGGGACTAACTATGGCTACACCTTC
.	TRBV5-6	.	TRBJ1-2	14	CASSPQAGIYGYTF	TGTGCCAGCAGCCCACAGGCAGGGATCTATGGCTACACCTTC
.	TRBV27	.	TRBJ1-5	15	CASSLGGFGNQPQHF	TGTGCCAGCAGTCTTGGAGGGTTCGGCAATCAGCCCCAGCATTTT
.	TRBV11-2	TRBD1	TRBJ2-6	18	CASSPRTGGDSGANVLTF	TGTGCCAGCAGCCCGAGGACAGGGGGGGACTCTGGGGCCAACGTCCTGACTTTC
once	TRBV27	TRBD1	TRBJ1-4	19	CASSLYAVTGVVTNEKLFF	TGTGCCAGCAGTTTATACGCCGTGACAGGGGTTGTGACTAATGAAAAACTGTTTTTT
.	TRBV5-1	TRBD1	TRBJ1-4	15	CASSLSPGGNEKLFF	TGCGCCAGCAGCTTGTCTCCAGGGGGGAATGAAAAACTGTTTTTT
.	TRBV7-6	TRBD2	TRBJ2-5	15	CASSFNSGSEETQYF	TGTGCCAGCAGCTTTAACAGCGGGAGTGAGGAGACCCAGTACTTC
.	TRBV27	TRBD2	TRBJ2-3	16	CASSLFRGGFTDTQYF	TGTGCCAGCAGTTTATTCCGCGGGGGGTTCACAGATACGCAGTATTTT
.	TRBV3-1/TRBV3-2	TRBD1	TRBJ1-5	14	CASSHGTGPTAQHF	TGTGCCAGCAGCCACGGGACAGGTCCTACGGCCCAGCATTTT
once	TRBV11-2	TRBD2	TRBJ2-5	15	CASSHLSSGRETQYF	TGTGCCAGCAGCCATCTCAGTAGCGGGAGGGAGACCCAGTACTTC
.	TRBV28	TRBD2	TRBJ2-2	15	CASSPPASGDGELFF	TGTGCCAGCAGTCCTCCGGCTAGCGGCGACGGGGAGCTGTTTTTT
.	TRBV28	TRBD1	TRBJ2-6	16	CASSTGTGAGANVLTF	TGTGCCAGCAGTACCGGGACAGGGGCTGGGGCCAACGTCCTGACTTTC
.	TRBV19	TRBD2	TRBJ2-5	16	CASSPQISAGEETQYF	TGTGCCAGTAGTCCCCAGATCTCAGCGGGGGAAGAGACCCAGTACTTC
.	TRBV5-6	.	TRBJ1-5	15	CASNRLGEGDQPQHF	TGTGCCAGCAACCGGCTGGGCGAAGGGGATCAGCCCCAGCATTTT
.	TRBV10-1	.	TRBJ1-1	15	CASSEGSSGNTEAFF	TGCGCCAGCAGTGAGGGTAGTAGCGGGAACACTGAAGCTTTCTTT
.	TRBV10-3	.	TRBJ1-1	14	CAISGGGAFTEAFF	TGTGCCATCAGTGGAGGGGGAGCGTTCACTGAAGCTTTCTTT
.	TRBV4-1	TRBD1	TRBJ1-1	15	CASSHRQGANTEAFF	TGCGCCAGCAGCCACCGACAGGGAGCGAACACTGAAGCTTTCTTT
once	TRBV28	.	TRBJ1-5	19	CASSSYRLGEDHSNQPQHF	TGTGCCAGCAGTTCATACAGGCTAGGGGAAGACCATAGCAATCAGCCCCAGCATTTT
.	TRBV5-4	TRBD2	TRBJ2-3	15	CASSLELAVADTQYF	TGTGCCAGCAGCTTGGAACTAGCGGTTGCAGATACGCAGTATTTT